A single sample gave rise to the 5 T cell receptor beta chains below, sequenced in a study of beta chain features in type 1 diabetes (dated by TCRdb to the late 2010s). Receptors were amplified or captured by the immunoSEQ multiplex PCR assay. The entire isolated RNA was reverse transcribed using the High Capacity cDNA Reverse Transcription Kit, and thus expressed TCRB transcripts were sequenced. The immuneACCESS repertoire file appears here via TCRdb, limited to in-frame rearrangements. These files lack a portion of the clones; in checked studies, under half of the deficit traces to unresolved V genes, and the cause of the others is not known. The sample yields around 140,000 clones; around 13% were counted once. The leading ten clones occupy around 1.2% of the sample. These receptors' antigens are unknown. Broad study findings and their caveats: In all four CD4+ subsets, TCRB CDR3 length was moderately but significantly shorter in type 1 diabetes patients.

Sequencing was done on a sample of central memory CD4+ T cells from blood. These receptors were collected from a man between 18 and 29 years old with type 1 diabetes.

The chain joins TRBV14 to TRBJ1-1; 10 bases agree with TRBD1. CDR3 length equals 16 residues. The V and J ends lost 3 bases and 2 bases, in that order; junction bases with no gene match: 6. Germline values: CDR1 SGHDN, CDR2 FVKESK. CDR3 loop: CASSQGQGTPNTEAFF. The DNA for the CDR3 is TGTGCCAGCAGCCAGGGACAGGGGACTCCCAACACTGAAGCTTTCTTT.

This clone was found a few times. The J gene is TRBJ1-5, the V gene TRBV7-9; D possibly corresponds to TRBD1 (5 bases). Germline CDR1 is SEHNR and CDR2 is FQNEAQ (reference sequence). V was clipped by 1 base and J by 2 bases, with 9 bases between them. This CDR3 has 15 residues. The CDR3 sequence: CASSLGQTGNQPQHF. The CDR3 DNA follows: TGTGCCAGCAGCTTAGGACAGACGGGCAATCAGCCCCAGCATTTT.

About this clone itself: The junction and the germline gene differ at one end; a read error may be behind it. CDR3 DNA: TGTGCTAGCAGCTTGGACAGCCAAGAGACCCAGTACTTC. It translates to CASSLDSQETQYF. The chain uses TRBV7-7 and TRBJ2-5; D is possibly TRBD1 (6 bases). The CDR3 totals 13 residues. CDR1 and CDR2 (germline): SSHAT, FNYEAQ (reference sequence).

The chain employs TRBV7-2 and TRBJ1-4; D remains ambiguous. The CDR3 covers 15 residues. Germline lookup yields CDR1 SGHTA and CDR2 FQGNSA. Trimming removed 1 base at V and 2 bases at J, with 8 bases between. The CDR3 DNA follows: TGTGCCAGCAGCTTAGGAGGCCTTACTAATGAAAAACTGTTTTTT. Its translation: CASSLGGLTNEKLFF.

In its sample, this clone was seen a few times. V is TRBV7-2 and J is TRBJ1-2; D gene uncertain. Germline V gene sequence: CDR1 SGHTA, CDR2 FQGNSA. Trimming removed 3 bases at V and 8 bases at J, with 19 bases between. This CDR3 comprises 15 residues. The CDR3 here is CASSFQLDSPGGYTF. For the CDR3, the DNA is TGTGCCAGCAGCTTCCAATTGGACTCCCCGGGCGGCTACACCTTC.